These 9 T cell receptor beta chains originate from one sample sequenced in a study of OX40 agonist ivuxolimab in advanced cancers. This table comes from immunoSEQ multiplex PCR, and its TCRdb copy is limited to in-frame clones, with some not included. Counted here are around 15,000 clones, roughly 79% occurring once; the ten biggest clones make up approximately 13%. Material: CD4+ or CD8+ T cells sorted from blood, obtained in a trial of the OX40 agonist ivuxolimab. These receptors originate from an adult with an advanced solid tumor such as melanoma, head and neck, liver or kidney cancer.

The J gene is TRBJ1-2, the V gene TRBV19; 8 bases line up with TRBD1. This CDR3 is built from 16 residues. CDR1 is LNHDA and CDR2 is SQIVND in the germline V gene (reference sequence). J was trimmed by 7 bases and V by 6 bases; bases with no gene match: 16. The CDR3 DNA reads as TGTGCCAGTAGCTCCGGGACAGGATATGACTATGTTGGCTACACCTTC. This encodes CASSSGTGYDYVGYTF.

In DNA, the CDR3 is TGTGCCAGCAGCTTAGTGACAGGGAGGGGAAACAAAGAGACCCAGTACTTC. This codes for CASSLVTGRGNKETQYF. The chain combines TRBV7-2 with TRBJ2-5, with D perhaps assigned TRBD1 or TRBD2 (7 bases each). V gave up 1 base and J gave up 3 bases, with 18 bases separating them. Looked up from germline, CDR1 is SGHTA and CDR2 is FQGNSA. CDR3 size: 17 residues. The full variable domain, rest sourced from reference TRBV7-2 and TRBJ2-5, is GAGVSQSPSNKVTEKGKDVELRCDPISGHTALYWYRQSLGQGLEFLIYFQGNSAPDKSGLPSDRFSAERTGGSVSTLTIQRTQQEDSAVYLCASSLVTGRGNKETQYFGPGTRLLVL.

The chain couples TRBV27 to TRBJ1-5; D is possibly TRBD1 (5 bases). This CDR3 has 16 residues. CDR1 is MNHEY and CDR2 is SMNVEV in the germline V gene (reference sequence). V was pared by 0 bases and J by 5 bases, with 14 bases between. This CDR3 reads CASSLSGGERDQPQHF. The CDR3 DNA is TGTGCCAGCAGTTTATCGGGAGGGGAGCGCGATCAGCCCCAGCATTTT.

The chain employs TRBV10-2 and TRBJ2-1; D perhaps matches TRBD2 (6 bases). Germline V gene data show CDR1 as WSHSY and CDR2 as SAAADI. There are 16 residues in the CDR3. Trimming removed 6 bases at V and 8 bases at J, with 23 bases between. The CDR3 DNA is TGCGCCAGCAGCCCGGATACTCCGGGGGTGTACGATGAGCAGTTCTTC. Encoded protein: CASSPDTPGVYDEQFF.

V usage is TRBV23-1 and J usage is TRBJ1-5; TRBD1 matches 7 bases. TRBV23-1 is reported as an ORF; its role is uncertain. V lost 2 bases to trimming and J lost 6 bases; unmatched junction nucleotides: 7. The CDR3 extends over 15 amino acids. The CDR3 loop reads CASSQKGRGGQPQHF. The CDR3 DNA sequence: TGCGCCAGCAGTCAAAAGGGCAGGGGGGGTCAGCCCCAGCATTTT.

The chain is built from TRBV13 and TRBJ2-3; 7 bases are shared with TRBD2. Germline values: CDR1 PRHDT, CDR2 FYEKMQ (reference sequence). The CDR3 sequence is 17 residues long. The J segment lost 0 bases and the V segment lost 5 bases, leaving 11 bases of the junction unmatched. The CDR3 DNA reads TGTGCCAGCAGCCCCCAGCTACTAGCGACTAGCACAGATACGCAGTATTTT. It codes for CASSPQLLATSTDTQYF.

The chain joins TRBV4-1 to TRBJ2-2; no firm D call. The germline V gene encodes CDR1 MGHRA and CDR2 YSYEKL. V was trimmed by 0 bases and J by 5 bases, leaving 4 bases between them. CDR3 length: 13 residues. The CDR3: CASSQDDTGELFF. CDR3 DNA sequence: TGCGCCAGCAGCCAAGATGATACCGGGGAGCTGTTTTTT.

The V call is TRBV7-8, the J call TRBJ1-2; 11 bases map to TRBD1. CDR1 and CDR2 (germline): SGHVS, FQNEAQ. V shed 5 bases and J 8 bases; nucleotides not matched to a gene: 10. The CDR3 is 15 amino acids. CDR3: CASSLLGTGGEGYTF. Here the CDR3 DNA reads TGTGCCAGCAGCCTACTAGGGACAGGGGGTGAAGGCTACACCTTC.

V and J are TRBV19 and TRBJ1-3; TRBD1 aligns across 9 bases. Unmatched junction bases numbered 4, after V lost 7 bases and J lost 0 bases. This CDR3 has 15 residues. Germline V gives CDR1 LNHDA, CDR2 SQIVND (reference sequence). In DNA form, the CDR3 reads TGTGCCAGTACTTGGGACAGGGCCTCTGGAAACACCATATATTTT. It encodes CASTWDRASGNTIYF.